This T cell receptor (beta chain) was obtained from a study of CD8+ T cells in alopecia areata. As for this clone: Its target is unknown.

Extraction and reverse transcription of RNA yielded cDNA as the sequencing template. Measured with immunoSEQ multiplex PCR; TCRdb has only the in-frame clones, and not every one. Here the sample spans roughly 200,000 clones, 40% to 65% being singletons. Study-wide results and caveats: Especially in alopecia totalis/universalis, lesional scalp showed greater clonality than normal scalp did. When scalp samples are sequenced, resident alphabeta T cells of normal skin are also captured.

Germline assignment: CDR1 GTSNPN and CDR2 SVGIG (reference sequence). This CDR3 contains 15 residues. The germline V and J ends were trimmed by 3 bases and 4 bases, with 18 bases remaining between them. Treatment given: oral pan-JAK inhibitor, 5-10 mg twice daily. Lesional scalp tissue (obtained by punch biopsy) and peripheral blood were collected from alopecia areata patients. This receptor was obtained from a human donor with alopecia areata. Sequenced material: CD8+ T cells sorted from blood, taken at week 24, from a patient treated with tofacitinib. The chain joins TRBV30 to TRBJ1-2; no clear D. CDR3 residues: CAWRDQATTIYGYTF. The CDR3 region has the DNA TGTGCCTGGAGAGACCAGGCTACAACTATCTATGGCTACACCTTC.